The 26 T cell receptor beta chains reported below all come from one sample, sequenced in a study of vaccination and CD4 T cells after COVID-19. Which antigens these TCRs recognize remains unknown. Cultured CD4+ T-cell DNA underwent Oncomine TCR Beta short-read sequencing. MiXCR was run by TCRdb on the PCR reads, yielding one entry per CDR3 protein. The repertoire consists of about 15,000 distinct CDR3 sequences, with 50% to 60% occurring once and the leading ten covering about 4.5%. Treatment specified: roughly ten-day PBMC culture with coronavirus spike peptide pools or control peptides (ViraFEST assay). Sequenced material: CD4+ T cells from blood, cultured in vitro, taken before SARS-CoV-2 vaccination. The receptors stem from a human donor who had recovered from COVID-19.

V gene TRBV6-2 or TRBV6-3 combines with J gene TRBJ1-1; D uncertain. Germline CDR1 reads MNHEY; CDR2 reads SVGEGT. The ends were cut back, 3 bases at V and 4 bases at J, with 12 bases in the middle. CDR3 length equals 14 residues. The CDR3 reads CASSYSTASTEAFF. The CDR3 nucleotides read TGTGCCAGCAGTTATAGTACAGCGAGCACTGAAGCTTTCTTT.

The V gene is TRBV12-3 or TRBV12-4, the J gene TRBJ1-5; a possible D gene is TRBD1 (6 bases). Trimming stripped 5 bases from V and 0 bases from J, with 11 bases between. The CDR3 totals 15 residues. The CDR3 loop reads CASSRDKVSNQPQHF. The DNA for the CDR3 is TGTGCCAGCAGTAGGGACAAAGTTAGCAATCAGCCCCAGCATTTT.

The chain joins TRBV28 to TRBJ1-1, with unresolved D. From germline, CDR1 is MDHEN and CDR2 SYDVKM. The germline V and J ends were trimmed by 6 bases and 1 base, with 3 bases remaining between them. The CDR3 has 11 amino acids. The CDR3 region is CASRENTEAFF. CDR3 nucleotide sequence: TGTGCCAGCAGGGAGAACACTGAAGCTTTCTTT.

This clonotype was counted a few times. V and J are TRBV6-5 and TRBJ1-2; no definite D call. Trimming cost V 4 bases and J 4 bases, with 10 bases left between them. The CDR3 extends over 13 amino acids. Germline loops: CDR1 MNHEY, CDR2 SVGAGI. The CDR3 nucleotides read TGTGCCAGCAGTTCGGGCAGATCCTATGGCTACACCTTC. Amino acid sequence: CASSSGRSYGYTF.

The J gene is TRBJ2-3, the V gene TRBV7-8, with 9 bases that match TRBD1. In germline, CDR1 is SGHVS, CDR2 FQNEAQ. The junction had 2 bases not matched to a gene; V was cut back by 1 base and J by 0 bases. CDR3 length: 16 residues. CDR3 sequence (DNA): TGTGCCAGCAGCTTAGGGACAGGGGCCAGCACAGATACGCAGTATTTT. It is translated as CASSLGTGASTDTQYF.

The chain carries TRBV2 and TRBJ2-2, with no clear D. The CDR3 is 10 residues long. Germline assignment: CDR1 SNHLY and CDR2 FYNNEI. The germline V and J ends were trimmed by 6 bases and 7 bases, with 3 bases remaining between them. The CDR3 loop is CASRDGELFF. The CDR3 bases are TGTGCCAGCAGGGACGGGGAGCTGTTTTTT.

The chain has TRBV7-9 and TRBJ1-1; no clear D. This CDR3 has 13 amino acids. CDR1 SEHNR and CDR2 FQNEAQ come from the germline V gene (reference sequence). V dropped 5 bases and J dropped 1 base, with 8 bases sitting between them. The CDR3 region is CASSQKGNTEAFF. The DNA of the CDR3 is TGTGCCAGCAGCCAAAAGGGGAACACTGAAGCTTTCTTT. Combining the CDR3 with reference TRBV7-9 and TRBJ1-1 gives the whole variable domain DTGVSQNPRHKITKRGQNVTFRCDPISEHNRLYWYRQTLGQGPEFLTYFQNEAQLEKSRLLSDRFSAERPKGSFSTLEIQRTEQGDSAMYLCASSQKGNTEAFFGQGTRLTVV.

This clonotype was counted once. The chain joins TRBV19 to TRBJ2-2; a weak D match, TRBD1 (6 bases). Per the germline V gene, CDR1 is LNHDA and CDR2 is SQIVND (reference sequence). The V and J ends lost 6 bases and 0 bases respectively, with 11 bases between them. The CDR3 is 15 amino acids. The DNA for the CDR3 is TGTGCCAGTAGGGCAGGGGCGGCGAACACCGGGGAGCTGTTTTTT. Translation gives CASRAGAANTGELFF.

A few counts support this clonotype. The V and J genes are TRBV7-2 and TRBJ2-5, with TRBD1 matching 11 bases. The junction had 3 bases not matched to a gene; V was cut back by 0 bases and J by 3 bases. This CDR3 has 16 amino acids. CDR1 is SGHTA, CDR2 FQGNSA, per germline. The CDR3 DNA reads as TGTGCCAGCAGCTTAGCAGGACAGGGGGCGAAAGAGACCCAGTACTTC. Encoded protein: CASSLAGQGAKETQYF.

Note on this clonotype: Because the CDR3 is missing its conserved closing phenylalanine or tryptophan, this is likely a read error. This rearrangement joins TRBV20-1 to TRBJ2-5, with D possibly being TRBD1 or TRBD2 (6 bases each). The CDR3 length is 14 residues. Germline V lookup: CDR1 DFQATT, CDR2 SNEGSKA (reference sequence). V was pared by 6 bases and J by 1 base, with 15 bases between. The DNA for the CDR3 is TGCAGTGCCCAAATAGGGGGGCCCCAAGAGACCCAGTACCTC. It specifies CSAQIGGPQETQYL.

This clonotype was seen more than once but under ten times. Here the CDR3 reads CASTQTAYGYTF. Written as DNA, the CDR3 is TGTGCCAGCACCCAGACAGCATATGGCTACACCTTC. The chain is built from TRBV6-2 or TRBV6-3 and TRBJ1-2; D possibly corresponds to TRBD1 (5 bases). The germline V and J ends were trimmed by 7 bases and 5 bases, with 11 bases remaining between them. The CDR3 covers 12 residues. The germline V gene has CDR1 MNHEY and CDR2 SVGEGT.

J is TRBJ2-3 and V is TRBV7-3; possibly TRBD2 for D (6 bases). The CDR3 consists of 16 residues. Germline V CDR1 and CDR2: SGHTA, FQGTGA. The ends were cut back, 5 bases at V and 6 bases at J, with 21 bases in the middle. The CDR3 DNA is TGTGCCAGCAGCCGAACAGGTAGCGGTTTTACGGATACGCAGTATTTT. Translation gives CASSRTGSGFTDTQYF. The variable domain in full, completed from reference TRBV7-3 and TRBJ2-3, reads GAGVSQTPSNKVTEKGKYVELRCDPISGHTALYWYRQSLGQGPEFLIYFQGTGAADDSGLPNDRFFAVRPEGSVSTLKIQRTERGDSAVYLCASSRTGSGFTDTQYFGPGTRLTVL.

The chain joins TRBV20-1 to TRBJ1-5, with 8 bases identical to TRBD1. The CDR3 length is 15 residues. The V segment lost 4 bases and the J segment 3 bases; nucleotides outside the gene matches: 8. Germline CDR1 is DFQATT and CDR2 is SNEGSKA (reference sequence). As DNA, the CDR3 is TGCAGTGCTACCCTAGTGACAGGGGACAATCAGCCCCAGCATTTT. Its translation: CSATLVTGDNQPQHF.

The chain couples TRBV20-1 to TRBJ2-2; the D is unclear. This CDR3 region has 13 residues. Trimming cost V 6 bases and J 4 bases, with 12 bases left between them. Germline values: CDR1 DFQATT, CDR2 SNEGSKA (reference sequence). The CDR3 nucleotides read TGCAGTGCCGACGACCACGGCACCGGGGAGCTGTTTTTT. Amino acid sequence: CSADDHGTGELFF.

The rearrangement links TRBV7-3 to TRBJ2-3; D remains ambiguous. The V end was cut by 4 bases, the J end by 0 bases, with 11 bases between. The CDR3 length is 15 residues. Germline CDR1 and CDR2: SGHTA and FQGTGA. The CDR3 here is CASSSTLTSTDTQYF. CDR3 sequence (DNA): TGTGCCAGCAGCTCAACATTAACTAGCACAGATACGCAGTATTTT.

The J gene is TRBJ2-2, the V gene TRBV27; D possibly uses TRBD1 or TRBD2 (5 bases each). V lost 2 bases and J 6 bases, leaving 10 bases between the germline ends. The CDR3 runs 14 residues. Germline loops: CDR1 MNHEY, CDR2 SMNVEV (reference sequence). CDR3 region: CASSLVRGPGELFF. The CDR3 DNA sequence: TGTGCCAGCAGTTTAGTACGGGGCCCCGGGGAGCTGTTTTTT.

The rearrangement links TRBV7-2 to TRBJ2-3, with D uncertain. CDR3 length: 12 amino acids. Trimming stripped 5 bases from V and 0 bases from J, with 3 bases between. Germline lookup yields CDR1 SGHTA and CDR2 FQGNSA. The DNA for the CDR3 is TGTGCCAGCAGCCGGAGCACAGATACGCAGTATTTT. The encoded protein is CASSRSTDTQYF.

This clonotype was counted a few times. The chain links TRBV6-1 to TRBJ1-1; 10 bases are a match to TRBD1. CDR3 size: 17 residues. The J segment lost 0 bases and the V segment lost 5 bases, leaving 9 bases of the junction unmatched. Germline values: CDR1 MNHNS, CDR2 SASEGT. The CDR3 is CASSPTGGRSLNTEAFF. The CDR3 nucleotides are TGTGCCAGCAGTCCGACAGGGGGCCGTTCTTTGAACACTGAAGCTTTCTTT.

The chain is built from TRBV6-4 and TRBJ2-2; tentatively, D is TRBD1 (6 bases). Germline V CDR1 and CDR2: MRHNA, SNTAGT. The CDR3 sequence is 14 residues long. V was cut by 4 bases and J by 6 bases, with 12 bases left in between. In nucleotides, the CDR3 is TGTGCCAGCAGTGGTCAGGGGTTTTCCGGGGAGCTGTTTTTT. This encodes CASSGQGFSGELFF.

This sequence joins TRBV20-1 and TRBJ2-7; weak D call: TRBD1 (6 bases). V lost 3 bases and J 7 bases, leaving 19 bases between the germline ends. CDR1 is DFQATT, CDR2 SNEGSKA, per germline (reference sequence). There are 14 residues in the CDR3. Here the CDR3 DNA reads TGCAGTGCTAGGGACCCAAAGGGGGTTTGGGAGCAGTACTTC. As protein: CSARDPKGVWEQYF.

This chain connects TRBV6-4 to TRBJ1-1, with 7 bases lining up with TRBD1. The CDR3 contains 15 residues. The V gene's germline CDR1 is MRHNA and CDR2 SNTAGT. J was trimmed by 0 bases and V by 6 bases; bases with no gene match: 7. The CDR3 DNA reads TGTGCCAGCAGCCGACAGGGACCTATGAACACTGAAGCTTTCTTT. Protein product: CASSRQGPMNTEAFF.

This clonotype occurred once. For the CDR3, the DNA is TGTGCCAGCAGCCGACTGGGACCCTCGGGTACTGAAGCTTTCTTT. This sequence encodes CASSRLGPSGTEAFF. The gene calls are TRBV6-1 and TRBJ1-1; weak D call: TRBD1 (5 bases). Deletions cut 6 bases from V and 5 bases from J, with 19 bases between. The length of the CDR3 is 15 residues. Germline V gene data show CDR1 as MNHNS and CDR2 as SASEGT.

J is TRBJ1-2 and V is TRBV7-2; the match to TRBD1 covers 7 bases. The CDR3 is 14 amino acids. The germline V gene has CDR1 SGHTA and CDR2 FQGNSA. With V trimmed by 5 bases and J by 8 bases, 11 bases remained unmatched. CDR3 DNA: TGTGCCAGCAGCCCTACCCGACAGGGCGACGGCTACACCTTC. Residues: CASSPTRQGDGYTF.

This chain joins TRBV19 and TRBJ1-5; D ambiguous. Trimming shortened V by 3 bases and J by 0 bases, and 6 bases separated the two germline ends. Germline assignment: CDR1 LNHDA and CDR2 SQIVND (reference sequence). The CDR3 runs 14 residues. The CDR3 DNA follows: TGTGCCAGTAGTATCCAGGTTAGCAATCAGCCCCAGCATTTT. Translated: CASSIQVSNQPQHF. Combining the CDR3 with reference TRBV19 and TRBJ1-5 gives the whole variable domain DGGITQSPKYLFRKEGQNVTLSCEQNLNHDAMYWYRQDPGQGLRLIYYSQIVNDFQKGDIAEGYSVSREKKESFPLTVTSAQKNPTAFYLCASSIQVSNQPQHFGDGTRLSIL.

The chain couples TRBV28 to TRBJ1-1, with D hard to call. The CDR3 is 14 amino acids. From germline, CDR1 is MDHEN and CDR2 SYDVKM. Between the trimmed V and J ends, which lost 2 bases and 0 bases, there was a span of 7 bases. CDR3 loop: CASSLVRMNTEAFF. DNA of the CDR3: TGTGCCAGCAGTTTAGTGCGGATGAACACTGAAGCTTTCTTT.

This chain links TRBV24-1 with TRBJ2-7, with 8 bases fitting TRBD2. The CDR3 contains 15 residues. The V gene end was trimmed by 5 bases and the J gene end by 2 bases; junction bases not matched to a gene: 7. Germline V gives CDR1 KGHDR, CDR2 SFDVKD. For the CDR3, the DNA is TGTGCCACCAGTGGACACACTAGCGGAACCTACGAGCAGTACTTC. This encodes CATSGHTSGTYEQYF.